The clone carrying this T cell receptor (beta chain) was detected only once. The data were obtained in a study of T cell changes during pregnancy in multiple sclerosis. Clones were read by immunoSEQ multiplex PCR, and TCRdb kept only the in-frame ones, dropping some. The sample includes about 35,000 clones, 91% of them seen just once. The CDR3 loop spans 11 amino acids. The germline V gene encodes CDR1 MDHEN and CDR2 SYDVKM. The source is a female donor in good health, enrolled as a control in a pregnancy study. The V gene is TRBV28, the J gene TRBJ1-6; 8 positions agree with TRBD1. Specimen: CD4+ T cells from peripheral blood mononuclear cells, collected in the third trimester of pregnancy. CDR3 loop: CATGASSPLHF. CDR3 in DNA: TGTGCGACAGGGGCAAGTTCACCCCTCCACTTT. The whole variable domain, filled in from reference TRBV28 and TRBJ1-6, reads DVKVTQSSRYLVKRTGEKVFLECVQDMDHENMFWYRQDPGLGLRLIYFSYDVKMKEKGDIPEGYSVSREKKERFSLILESASTNQTSMYLCATGASSPLHFGNGTRLTVT.